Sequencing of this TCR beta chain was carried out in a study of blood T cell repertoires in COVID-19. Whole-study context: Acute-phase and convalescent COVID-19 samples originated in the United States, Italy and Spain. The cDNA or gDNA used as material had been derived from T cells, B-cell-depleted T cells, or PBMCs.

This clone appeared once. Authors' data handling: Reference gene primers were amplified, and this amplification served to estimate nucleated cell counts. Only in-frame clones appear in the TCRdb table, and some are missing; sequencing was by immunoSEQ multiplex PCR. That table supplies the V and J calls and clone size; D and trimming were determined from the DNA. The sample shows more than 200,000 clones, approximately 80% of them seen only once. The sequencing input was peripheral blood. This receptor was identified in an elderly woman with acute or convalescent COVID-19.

The CDR3 coding sequence is TGTGCCAGTAGTGGGGGGACAGGGGGAGGACAGCCCCAGCATTTT. It encodes CASSGGTGGGQPQHF. The chain couples TRBV19 to TRBJ1-5; 11 nucleotides agree with TRBD1. CDR3 length: 15 amino acids. With V trimmed by 5 bases and J by 7 bases, 7 bases remained unmatched. Per germline, CDR1 LNHDA and CDR2 SQIVND (reference sequence).